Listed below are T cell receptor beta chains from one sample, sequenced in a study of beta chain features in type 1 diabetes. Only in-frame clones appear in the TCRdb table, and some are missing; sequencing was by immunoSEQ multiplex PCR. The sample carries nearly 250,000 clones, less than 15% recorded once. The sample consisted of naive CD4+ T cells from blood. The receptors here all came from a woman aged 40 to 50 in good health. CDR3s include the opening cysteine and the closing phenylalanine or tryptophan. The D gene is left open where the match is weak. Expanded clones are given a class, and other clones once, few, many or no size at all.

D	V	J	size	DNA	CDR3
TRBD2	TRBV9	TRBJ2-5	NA	TGTGCCAGCAGCGGGGGGACTAGCGGGGTACAAGAGACCCAGTACTTC	CASSGGTSGVQETQYF
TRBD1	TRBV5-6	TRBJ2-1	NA	TGTGCCAGCAGCTTGGACAGGGGACAGGTTACCTACAATGAGCAGTTCTTC	CASSLDRGQVTYNEQFF
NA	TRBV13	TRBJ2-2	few	TGTGCCAGCAGCCGTCAGGGGACACTGGGCACCGGGGAGCTGTTTTTT	CASSRQGTLGTGELFF
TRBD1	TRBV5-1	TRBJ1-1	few	TGCGCCAGCAGCTTGAATGTCCAGGGGGTTGACACTGAAGCTTTCTTT	CASSLNVQGVDTEAFF
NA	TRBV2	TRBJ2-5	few	TGTGCCAGCAGCGCAAGCGGATCACCCCTAGCGACCCAGTACTTC	CASSASGSPLATQYF
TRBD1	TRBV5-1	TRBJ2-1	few	TGCGCCAGCAGCTTAGGGACAGTCCAATACAATGAGCAGTTCTTC	CASSLGTVQYNEQFF
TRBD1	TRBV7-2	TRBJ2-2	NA	TGTGCCAGCAGCCAAAAGGACAGGGGGCCCGGGGAGCTGTTTTTT	CASSQKDRGPGELFF
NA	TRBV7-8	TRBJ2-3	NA	TGTGCCAGCAGCTTAGGGCTCACAGATACGCAGTATTTT	CASSLGLTDTQYF
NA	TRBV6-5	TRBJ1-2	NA	TGTGCCAGCAGTACGCAGGGTAACTATGGCTACACCTTC	CASSTQGNYGYTF
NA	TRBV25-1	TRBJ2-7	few	TGTGCGACGAGGGAGGCAGGTTCACTCAAGCAGTACTTC	CATREAGSLKQYF
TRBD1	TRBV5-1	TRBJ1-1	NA	TGCGCCAGCAGCCTCGGTACAGGGGGACCCACTGAAGCTTTCTTT	CASSLGTGGPTEAFF
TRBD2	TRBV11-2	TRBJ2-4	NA	TGTGCCAGCAGAGCCATCTCAGCGGGGGTAGCCAAAAACATTCAGTACTTC	CASRAISAGVAKNIQYF
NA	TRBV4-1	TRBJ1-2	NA	TGCGCCAGCAGCCCGGGACTAGCCTATGGCTACACCTTC	CASSPGLAYGYTF
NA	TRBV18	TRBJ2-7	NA	TGTGCCAGCTCCCGAGGTCGCACAGGACTATACGAGCAGTACTTC	CASSRGRTGLYEQYF
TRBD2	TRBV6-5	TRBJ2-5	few	TGTGCCAGCAGTTACTCGAGGCGGGGGGGACAAGAGACCCAGTACTTC	CASSYSRRGGQETQYF
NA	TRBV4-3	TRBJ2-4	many	TGCGCCAGCAGCCAAGACCTCTCCGGGACACCTAACATTCAGTACTTC	CASSQDLSGTPNIQYF
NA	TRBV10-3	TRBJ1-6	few	TGTGCCATCAGTGAGTCAGAGGGTAAACCCCTCCACTTT	CAISESEGKPLHF
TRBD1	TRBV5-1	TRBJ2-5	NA	TGCGCCAGCAGCTCAGGACAGGGGGCCGCTGTGGCAGAGACCCAGTACTTC	CASSSGQGAAVAETQYF
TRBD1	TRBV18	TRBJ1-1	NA	TGTGCCAGCTCACCAACACCGGGACAGAGGCCTGAAGCTTTCTTT	CASSPTPGQRPEAFF
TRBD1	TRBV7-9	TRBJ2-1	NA	TGTGCCAGCAGCTTAGAGGGACAGGGGTTTGAGCAGTTCTTC	CASSLEGQGFEQFF
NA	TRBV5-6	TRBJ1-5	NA	TGTGCCAGCAGCTCCCTTCGGGGGGCGGACAATCAGCCCCAGCATTTT	CASSSLRGADNQPQHF
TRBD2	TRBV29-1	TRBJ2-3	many	TGCAGCGTTGAACTAGCGGGGGATACGCAGTATTTT	CSVELAGDTQYF